What follows is one T cell receptor beta chain and its context. Its antigen remains undetermined. This entry is derived from a study of monozygotic twins with inflammatory bowel disease (dated by TCRdb to between 2018 and 2021). A note on the overall study: The complete study included some 28 monozygotic twin pairs: 19 IBD-discordant Danish pairs and nine German pairs, of which four were IBD-concordant and five were IBD-discordant. Each individual had, on average, about 151 000 unique TCRalpha sequences and 181 000 unique TCRbeta sequences available for analysis. Within discordant pairs, disease-associated traits were sought mainly by comparing IBD patients with their genetically identical healthy co-twins. On the study overall, not on this receptor specifically: Different T cell subtypes could not be distinguished in the analysis. A decrease in TCRbeta repertoire diversity, as measured by inverse Simpson index, was observed in IBD patients compared with their healthy co-twins. Compared with healthy twins, IBD patients had fewer clonotypes in common with other individuals, a difference most pronounced in patients showing signs of disease activity. Because patients were on differing immunosuppressive treatments, the repertoires may have picked up extra background noise and inter-individual variability. Repertoire similarity did not differ between concordant and discordant twins, which could be due to limited statistical power. No single strong signal or clonotype linked to IBD turned up in the results, so the idea that one exists was not supported.

For CDR1 and CDR2, the germline V gene lists SGHAT and FQNNGV. Counted from cysteine to phenylalanine, this CDR3 has 20 amino acids. No DNA sequence was recorded. From each donor, an approximately 2.6 ml peripheral blood sample was collected into PAXgene tubes and kept at -80 degrees C. Without any T cell sorting, total RNA was extracted from whole blood using the PAXgene blood miRNA kit on an automated QIAcube. Peripheral blood from monozygotic twin pairs, either concordant or discordant for inflammatory bowel disease, underwent deep TCRalpha and TCRbeta repertoire profiling that used unique molecular barcoding. Smoking habits were recorded for all twin pairs, with individuals classified as current, former or never smokers. Library prep was done by 5' RACE. Each TCR library was prepared from 3,500 to 4,500 ng of total RNA. For each sample, cDNA was synthesized in eight separate reactions using SMARTScribe reverse transcriptase. During cDNA synthesis, template switching was used to introduce unique molecular identifiers that contained a 6-nucleotide sample barcode. Two nested PCRs of about 15 and 9 cycles amplified the TCRalpha and TCRbeta cDNA, and bead purification followed each PCR. Before amplification, the cDNA was both treated with uracil DNA-glycosylase and purified with the QIAquick PCR purification kit. The second PCR added Illumina TruSeq-compatible adapters along with sample-specific barcodes. Library quality and concentration were checked on TapeStation and Qubit, and libraries were pooled at about 5 ng each. Sequencing of pooled libraries was carried out on an Illumina HiSeq2500 single-index Rapid Run using 2 x 100 bp reads and custom sequencing primers. Processing in the source paper ran as follows. PCR and sequencing errors were corrected by UMI-based consensus assembly using MiGEC version 1.2.6. V(D)J alignment, clonotype assembly and CDR3 extraction were performed with MiXCR version 2.1.1. Normalisation of gene usage, clonotype sharing and MAIT/NKT TCR abundance was achieved by analysing the top 1000, 10 000 and 20 000 clonotypes per sample. After downsampling to 27 000 UMIs, diversity was calculated as the inverse Simpson index using the vegan R package. Paired Mann-Whitney U tests on discordant twin pairs were used, with Benjamini-Hochberg multiple-testing correction. TCRdb reanalyzed the reads, keeping one entry per CDR3 protein sequence and omitting DNA. TCRdb assigned the V and J calls; the authors' analysis was not used. The sample's clone listing holds around 230,000 distinct CDR3 sequences. The top ten clonotypes cover less than 2% of the sample.

Rearrangement joined TRBV11-2 to TRBJ2-1; the D call from TCRdb, TRBD2, cannot be confirmed without DNA. This clonotype was sampled from a human donor with ulcerative colitis or Crohn's disease, or a healthy co-twin of an affected twin (not recorded which). Sample: blood. The encoded CDR3 is CASSLGLRLAGANIEGEQFF.